This TCR beta chain was recorded in a study of blood T cell repertoires in COVID-19. Study in general: Donors in the United States, Italy and Spain gave samples during acute or convalescent COVID-19.

Study processing details: How many nucleated cells were present was estimated from reference gene primer amplification. The method was immunoSEQ multiplex PCR; TCRdb's version includes in-frame clones alone and lacks a portion of them. That table supplies the V and J calls and clone size; D and trimming were determined from the DNA. Seen here are approximately 200,000 clones, 80% to 90% observed once, and the top ten hold roughly 4%. CDR3 length: 15 residues. In germline, CDR1 is KGHSH, CDR2 LQKENI. With 3 bases removed from V and 0 bases from J, the gap between germline ends came to 10 bases. Participant reports of clinical history set cohort assignment.

The chain links TRBV18 to TRBJ2-3; D call uncertain. This TCR derives from a woman in her thirties who had been exposed to COVID-19. Sequenced sample: PBMCs or T cells enriched from blood (not recorded which). CDR3 in amino acids: CASSPTASSTDTQYF. The CDR3 DNA follows: TGTGCCAGCTCACCCACAGCCTCTAGCACAGATACGCAGTATTTT.